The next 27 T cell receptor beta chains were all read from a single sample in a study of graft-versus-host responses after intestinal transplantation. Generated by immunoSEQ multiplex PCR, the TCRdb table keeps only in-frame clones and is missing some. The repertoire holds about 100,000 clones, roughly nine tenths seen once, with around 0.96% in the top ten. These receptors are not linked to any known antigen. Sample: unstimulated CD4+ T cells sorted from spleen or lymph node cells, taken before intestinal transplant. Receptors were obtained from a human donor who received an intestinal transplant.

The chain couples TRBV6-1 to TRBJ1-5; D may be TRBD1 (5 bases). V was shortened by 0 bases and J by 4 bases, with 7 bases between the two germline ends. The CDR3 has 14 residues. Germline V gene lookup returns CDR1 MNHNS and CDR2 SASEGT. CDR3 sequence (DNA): TGTGCCAGCAGTGAAGCTGGGGGTAATCAGCCCCAGCATTTT. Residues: CASSEAGGNQPQHF.

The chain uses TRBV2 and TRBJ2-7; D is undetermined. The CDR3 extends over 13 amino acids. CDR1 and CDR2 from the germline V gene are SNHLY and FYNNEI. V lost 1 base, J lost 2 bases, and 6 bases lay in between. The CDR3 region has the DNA TGTGCCAGCAGTGAAGGCCCCCCCTACGAGCAGTACTTC. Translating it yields CASSEGPPYEQYF.

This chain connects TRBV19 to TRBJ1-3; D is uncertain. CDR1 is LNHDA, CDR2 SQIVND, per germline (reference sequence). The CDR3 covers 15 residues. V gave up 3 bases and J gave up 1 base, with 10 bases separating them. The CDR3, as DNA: TGTGCCAGTAGTATGGTCTATACGTCTGGAAACACCATATATTTT. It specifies CASSMVYTSGNTIYF.

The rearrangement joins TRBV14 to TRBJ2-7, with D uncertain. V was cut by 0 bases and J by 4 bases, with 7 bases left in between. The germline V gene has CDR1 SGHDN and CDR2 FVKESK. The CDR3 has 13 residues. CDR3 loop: CASSQDMGYEQYF. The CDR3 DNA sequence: TGTGCCAGCAGCCAAGATATGGGGTACGAGCAGTACTTC. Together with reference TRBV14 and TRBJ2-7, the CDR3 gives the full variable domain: EAGVTQFPSHSVIEKGQTVTLRCDPISGHDNLYWYRRVMGKEIKFLLHFVKESKQDESGMPNNRFLAERTGGTYSTLKVQPAELEDSGVYFCASSQDMGYEQYFGPGTRLTVT.

The CDR3 loop reads CASSRLAGGGGSYNEQFF. The DNA of the CDR3 is TGTGCCAGCTCAAGACTAGCGGGAGGTGGGGGTAGCTACAATGAGCAGTTCTTC. The chain uses TRBV18 and TRBJ2-1; 13 bases map to TRBD2. Germline CDR1 KGHSH, CDR2 LQKENI. The CDR3 sequence is 18 residues long. V trimming: 5 bases; J trimming: 3 bases; junction bases outside the gene matches: 10.

CDR3 bases: TGTGCCAGCAGTTACAGGATGTCCAATACGAGATCACCCCTCCACTTT. It translates to CASSYRMSNTRSPLHF. The rearrangement uses TRBV6-5 and TRBJ1-6, with unresolved D. Deletions cut 2 bases from V and 10 bases from J, with 18 bases between. CDR1 and CDR2 from the germline V gene are MNHEY and SVGAGI. The CDR3 consists of 16 residues.

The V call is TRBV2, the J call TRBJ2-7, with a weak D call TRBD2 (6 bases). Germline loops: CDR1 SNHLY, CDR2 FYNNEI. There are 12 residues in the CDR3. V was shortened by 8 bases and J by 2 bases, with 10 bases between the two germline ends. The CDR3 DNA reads TGTGCCAGCGGGCGGGAAACCTACGAGCAGTACTTC. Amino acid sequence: CASGRETYEQYF. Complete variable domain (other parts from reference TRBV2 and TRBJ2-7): EPEVTQTPSHQVTQMGQEVILRCVPISNHLYFYWYRQILGQKVEFLVSFYNNEISEKSEIFDDQFSVERPDGSNFTLKIRSTKLEDSAMYFCASGRETYEQYFGPGTRLTVT.

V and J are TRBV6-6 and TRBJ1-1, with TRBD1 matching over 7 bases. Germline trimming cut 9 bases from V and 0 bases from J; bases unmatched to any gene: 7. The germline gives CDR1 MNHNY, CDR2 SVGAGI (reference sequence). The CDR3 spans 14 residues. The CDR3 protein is CASERGRLNTEAFF. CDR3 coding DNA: TGTGCCAGTGAGAGGGGGCGCCTGAACACTGAAGCTTTCTTT.

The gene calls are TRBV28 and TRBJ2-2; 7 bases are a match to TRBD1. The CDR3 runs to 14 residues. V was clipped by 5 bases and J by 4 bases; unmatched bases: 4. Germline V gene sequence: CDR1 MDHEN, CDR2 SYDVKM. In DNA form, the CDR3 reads TGTGCCAGCAGTCGGACAGGTCTCACCGGGGAGCTGTTTTTT. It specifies CASSRTGLTGELFF.

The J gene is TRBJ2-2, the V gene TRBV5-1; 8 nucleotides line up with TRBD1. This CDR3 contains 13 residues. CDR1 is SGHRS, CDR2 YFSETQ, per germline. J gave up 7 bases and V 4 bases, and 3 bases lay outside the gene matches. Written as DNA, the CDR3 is TGCGCCAGCAGCATACAGGGGGTCGGGGAGCTGTTTTTT. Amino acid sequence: CASSIQGVGELFF.

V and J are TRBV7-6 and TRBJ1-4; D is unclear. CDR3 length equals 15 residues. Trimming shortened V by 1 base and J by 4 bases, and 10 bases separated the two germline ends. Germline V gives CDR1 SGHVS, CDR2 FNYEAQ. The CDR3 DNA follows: TGTGCCAGCAGCTTAGAGCCGGGCCATAATGAAAAACTGTTTTTT. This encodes CASSLEPGHNEKLFF.

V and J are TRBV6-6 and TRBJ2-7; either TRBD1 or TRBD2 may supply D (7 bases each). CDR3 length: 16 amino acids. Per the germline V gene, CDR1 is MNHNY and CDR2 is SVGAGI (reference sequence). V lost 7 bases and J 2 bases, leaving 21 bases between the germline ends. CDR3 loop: CASTSGSRGRAYEQYF. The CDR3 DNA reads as TGTGCCAGCACCTCTGGGTCCAGGGGGAGGGCCTACGAGCAGTACTTC.

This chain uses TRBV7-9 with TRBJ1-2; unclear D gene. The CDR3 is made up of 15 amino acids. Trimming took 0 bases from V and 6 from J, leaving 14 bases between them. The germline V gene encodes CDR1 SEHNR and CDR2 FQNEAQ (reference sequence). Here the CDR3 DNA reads TGTGCCAGCAGCTTAGCGTGGCAGATAAACCATGGCTACACCTTC. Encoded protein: CASSLAWQINHGYTF.

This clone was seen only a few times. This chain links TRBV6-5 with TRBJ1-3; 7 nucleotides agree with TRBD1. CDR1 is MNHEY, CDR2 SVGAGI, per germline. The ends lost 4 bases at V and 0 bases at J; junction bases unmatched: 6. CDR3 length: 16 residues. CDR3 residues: CASSWNAGGSGNTIYF. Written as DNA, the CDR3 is TGTGCCAGCAGTTGGAACGCAGGGGGCTCTGGAAACACCATATATTTT.

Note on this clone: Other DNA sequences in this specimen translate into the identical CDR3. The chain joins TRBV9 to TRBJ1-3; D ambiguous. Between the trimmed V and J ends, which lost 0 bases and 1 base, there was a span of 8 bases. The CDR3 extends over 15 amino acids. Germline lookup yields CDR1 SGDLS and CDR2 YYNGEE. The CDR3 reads CASSVAVGSGNTIYF. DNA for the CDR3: TGTGCCAGCAGCGTAGCCGTAGGGTCTGGAAACACCATATATTTT.

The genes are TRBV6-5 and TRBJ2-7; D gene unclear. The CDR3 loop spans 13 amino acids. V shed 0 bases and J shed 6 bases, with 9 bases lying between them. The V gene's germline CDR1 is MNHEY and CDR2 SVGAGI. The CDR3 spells CASSYSTFGEQYF. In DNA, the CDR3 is TGTGCCAGCAGTTACTCGACGTTCGGCGAGCAGTACTTC.

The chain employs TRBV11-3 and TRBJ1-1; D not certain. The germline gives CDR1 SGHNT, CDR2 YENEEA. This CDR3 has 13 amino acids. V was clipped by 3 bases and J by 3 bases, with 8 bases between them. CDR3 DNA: TGTGCCAGCAGCTTCGGTAGGTACACTGAAGCTTTCTTT. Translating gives CASSFGRYTEAFF.

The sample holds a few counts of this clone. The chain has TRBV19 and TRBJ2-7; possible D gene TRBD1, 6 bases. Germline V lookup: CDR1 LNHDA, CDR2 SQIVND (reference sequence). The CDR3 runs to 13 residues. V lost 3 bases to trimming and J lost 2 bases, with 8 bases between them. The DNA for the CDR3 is TGTGCCAGTAGTATCAGGGGCACCTACGAGCAGTACTTC. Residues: CASSIRGTYEQYF.

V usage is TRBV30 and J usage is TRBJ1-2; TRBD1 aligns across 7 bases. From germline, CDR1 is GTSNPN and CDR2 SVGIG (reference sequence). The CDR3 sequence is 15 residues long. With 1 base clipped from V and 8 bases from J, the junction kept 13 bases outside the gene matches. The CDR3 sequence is CAWSDPSEGAGGYTF. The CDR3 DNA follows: TGTGCCTGGAGTGACCCCTCGGAGGGGGCGGGCGGCTACACCTTC. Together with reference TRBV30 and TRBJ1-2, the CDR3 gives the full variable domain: SQTIHQWPATLVQPVGSPLSLECTVEGTSNPNLYWYRQAAGRGLQLLFYSVGIGQISSEVPQNLSASRPQDRQFILSSKKLLLSDSGFYLCAWSDPSEGAGGYTFGSGTRLTVV.

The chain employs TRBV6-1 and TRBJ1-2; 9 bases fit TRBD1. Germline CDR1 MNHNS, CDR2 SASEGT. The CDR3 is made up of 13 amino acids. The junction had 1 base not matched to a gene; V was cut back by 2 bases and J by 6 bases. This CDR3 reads CASSERDRDGYTF. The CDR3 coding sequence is TGTGCCAGCAGTGAAAGGGACAGGGATGGCTACACCTTC.

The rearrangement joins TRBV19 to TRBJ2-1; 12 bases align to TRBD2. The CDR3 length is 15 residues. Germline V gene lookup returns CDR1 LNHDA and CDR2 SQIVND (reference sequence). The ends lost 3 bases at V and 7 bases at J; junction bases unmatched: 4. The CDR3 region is CASSILTSGRNEQFF. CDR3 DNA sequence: TGTGCCAGTAGTATCCTAACTAGCGGGAGGAATGAGCAGTTCTTC.

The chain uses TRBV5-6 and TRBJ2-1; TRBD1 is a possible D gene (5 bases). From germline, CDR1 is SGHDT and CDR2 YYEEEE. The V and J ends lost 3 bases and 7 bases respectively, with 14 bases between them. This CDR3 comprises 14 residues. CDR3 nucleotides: TGTGCCAGCAGCTCAACCCAGGGATTGAATGAGCAGTTCTTC. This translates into CASSSTQGLNEQFF.

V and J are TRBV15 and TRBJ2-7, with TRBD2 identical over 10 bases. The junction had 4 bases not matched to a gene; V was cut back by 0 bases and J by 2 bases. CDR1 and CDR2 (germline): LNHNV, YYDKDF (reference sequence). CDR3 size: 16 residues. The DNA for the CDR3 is TGTGCCACCAGCAGAGATCCCCTAGCGGGAGCCTACGAGCAGTACTTC. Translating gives CATSRDPLAGAYEQYF.

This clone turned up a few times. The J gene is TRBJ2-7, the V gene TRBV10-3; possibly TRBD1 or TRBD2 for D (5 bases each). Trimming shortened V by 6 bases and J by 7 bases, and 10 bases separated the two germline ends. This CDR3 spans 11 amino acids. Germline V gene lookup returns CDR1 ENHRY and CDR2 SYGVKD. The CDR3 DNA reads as TGTGCCATCAGAACGGGGCAAGAGCAGTACTTC. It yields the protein CAIRTGQEQYF.

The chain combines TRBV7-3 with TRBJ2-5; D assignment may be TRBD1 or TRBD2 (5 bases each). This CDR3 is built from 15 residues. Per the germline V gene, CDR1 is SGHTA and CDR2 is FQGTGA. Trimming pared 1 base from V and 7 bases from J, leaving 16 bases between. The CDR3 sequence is CASSLSGTHGTTQYF. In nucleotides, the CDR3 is TGTGCCAGCAGCTTAAGTGGGACCCACGGGACGACCCAGTACTTC.

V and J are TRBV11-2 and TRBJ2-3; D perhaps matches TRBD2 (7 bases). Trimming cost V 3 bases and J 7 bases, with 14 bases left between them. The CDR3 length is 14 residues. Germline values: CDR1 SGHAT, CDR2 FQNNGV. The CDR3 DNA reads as TGTGCCAGCAGCTTGGGCGGGGGCTTTAATACGCAGTATTTT. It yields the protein CASSLGGGFNTQYF. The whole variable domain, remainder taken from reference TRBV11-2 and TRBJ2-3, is EAGVAQSPRYKIIEKRQSVAFWCNPISGHATLYWYQQILGQGPKLLIQFQNNGVVDDSQLPKDRFSAERLKGVDSTLKIQPAKLEDSAVYLCASSLGGGFNTQYFGPGTRLTVL.

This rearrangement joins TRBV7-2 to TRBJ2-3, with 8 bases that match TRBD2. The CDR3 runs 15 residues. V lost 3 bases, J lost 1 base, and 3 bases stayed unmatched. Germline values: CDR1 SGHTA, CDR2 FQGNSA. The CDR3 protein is CASSFRSGGTDTQYF. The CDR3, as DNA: TGTGCCAGCAGCTTCCGTAGCGGGGGCACAGATACGCAGTATTTT. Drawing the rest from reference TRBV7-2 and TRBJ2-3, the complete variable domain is GAGVSQSPSNKVTEKGKDVELRCDPISGHTALYWYRQSLGQGLEFLIYFQGNSAPDKSGLPSDRFSAERTGGSVSTLTIQRTQQEDSAVYLCASSFRSGGTDTQYFGPGTRLTVL.